The 14 T cell receptor beta chains below all came from one sample that was sequenced in a study of cytomegalovirus exposure and HLA in healthy donors. Primers: 60 Vbeta forward and 13 Jbeta reverse. The table came from immunoSEQ multiplex PCR; TCRdb's copy has only in-frame clones and leaves some out. Of more than 85,000 clones listed, 83% were seen once; the top ten hold roughly 2.6%. The source material was PBMCs. All receptors come from a man aged 35 to 55 in good health and CMV-seronegative.

The chain uses TRBV19 and TRBJ2-5; 7 positions match TRBD2. V was pared by 5 bases and J by 5 bases, with 11 bases of the junction left unmatched. This CDR3 contains 15 residues. Germline V gene lookup returns CDR1 LNHDA and CDR2 SQIVND (reference sequence). DNA for the CDR3: TGTGCCAGTAGTCCCACGCAGCGGCGGGAGGAGACCCAGTACTTC. Translation: CASSPTQRREETQYF.

This sequence joins TRBV5-4 and TRBJ1-1; 10 bases line up with TRBD1. V gave up 4 bases and J gave up 6 bases; unmatched junction bases: 12. CDR3 length equals 16 residues. In germline, CDR1 is SGHNT, CDR2 YYREEE (reference sequence). CDR3 nucleotide sequence: TGTGCCAGCAGCCCCCGGGACAGGGGTCGGGGCCCTGAAGCTTTCTTT. Its protein product is CASSPRDRGRGPEAFF.

This clone turned up a few times. The CDR3 end shows no conserved phenylalanine or tryptophan, and so a read error is likely. Because the CDR3's place on the DNA is in doubt, the DNA is left out and the CDR3 is given as listed by TCRdb. The chain carries TRBV30 and TRBJ1-6. The germline V gene has CDR1 GTSNPN and CDR2 SVGIG (reference sequence). The length of the CDR3 is 10 amino acids, counting both ends. The CDR3 protein is CAWSVRWGGR.

The chain links TRBV7-6 to TRBJ2-5; a weak D match, TRBD2 (5 bases). Germline lookup yields CDR1 SGHVS and CDR2 FNYEAQ. The germline V and J ends were trimmed by 1 base and 5 bases, with 8 bases remaining between them. This CDR3 contains 13 residues. The chain's CDR3 is CASSLVSGETQYF. In nucleotides, the CDR3 is TGTGCCAGCAGCTTAGTGTCGGGGGAGACCCAGTACTTC.

This sequence joins TRBV4-1 and TRBJ1-5; D unresolved. The CDR3 contains 14 residues. V was pared by 2 bases and J by 0 bases, with 5 bases between. From germline, CDR1 is MGHRA and CDR2 YSYEKL. CDR3 in DNA: TGCGCCAGCAGCCAAACAGATAGCAATCAGCCCCAGCATTTT. This gives the protein CASSQTDSNQPQHF.

The rearrangement links TRBV25-1 to TRBJ2-1; TRBD2 might be the D (7 bases). The CDR3 consists of 15 residues. Germline CDR1 MGHDK, CDR2 SYGVNS. The V gene lost 4 bases and the J gene lost 4 bases, with 14 bases spanning the gap. The CDR3 bases are TGTGCCAGCAGTGGGGCCGGGGGGCCTTACAATGAGCAGTTCTTC. It encodes CASSGAGGPYNEQFF.

This chain links TRBV30 with TRBJ2-3; TRBD2 agrees at 11 bases. CDR3 length equals 17 residues. With V trimmed by 5 bases and J by 2 bases, 12 bases remained unmatched. Germline V gene data show CDR1 as GTSNPN and CDR2 as SVGIG (reference sequence). The CDR3 region is CAWGEILAGALTDTQYF. The CDR3 bases are TGTGCCTGGGGCGAAATACTAGCGGGGGCCCTCACAGATACGCAGTATTTT.

This clone was observed a few times. This sequence joins TRBV2 and TRBJ2-1, with 16 nucleotides matching TRBD2. CDR3 length: 17 amino acids. The germline V gene encodes CDR1 SNHLY and CDR2 FYNNEI. Unmatched junction bases numbered 6, after V lost 10 bases and J lost 0 bases. CDR3 sequence: CATSGLAGGSSYNEQFF. CDR3 sequence (DNA): TGTGCCACCTCGGGACTAGCGGGGGGGAGCTCCTACAATGAGCAGTTCTTC.

The gene calls are TRBV5-4 and TRBJ1-1; 8 bases map to TRBD1. CDR1 is SGHNT and CDR2 is YYREEE in the germline V gene (reference sequence). The CDR3 runs 14 residues. J was trimmed by 4 bases and V by 3 bases; bases with no gene match: 5. CDR3 in amino acids: CASSSDREVTEAFF. Written as DNA, the CDR3 is TGTGCCAGCAGCTCGGACAGGGAAGTCACTGAAGCTTTCTTT.

The CDR3 bases are TGTGCCAGTAGTCCCCCGGCGGGCCGCTATGGCTACACCTTC. Translated: CASSPPAGRYGYTF. The chain has TRBV19 and TRBJ1-2; D is ambiguous. This CDR3 comprises 14 residues. CDR1 is LNHDA, CDR2 SQIVND, per germline (reference sequence). V lost 5 bases and J 4 bases, leaving 14 bases between the germline ends.

This clone was counted only a few times. This rearrangement joins TRBV5-1 to TRBJ1-3, with TRBD1 matching 7 bases. Unmatched junction bases numbered 8, after V lost 5 bases and J lost 0 bases. This CDR3 contains 16 residues. CDR1 and CDR2 (germline): SGHRS, YFSETQ. The CDR3 sequence is CASRQGNRLSGNTIYF. CDR3 sequence (DNA): TGCGCCAGCAGACAGGGGAATCGACTCTCTGGAAACACCATATATTTT. Together with reference TRBV5-1 and TRBJ1-3, the CDR3 gives the full variable domain: KAGVTQTPRYLIKTRGQQVTLSCSPISGHRSVSWYQQTPGQGLQFLFEYFSETQRNKGNFPGRFSGRQFSNSRSEMNVSTLELGDSALYLCASRQGNRLSGNTIYFGEGSWLTVV.

CDR3 coding DNA: TGTGCCAGCAGCCCCAGGTTGAATCAGCCCCAGCATTTT. Translation: CASSPRLNQPQHF. The chain joins TRBV11-2 to TRBJ1-5; D not resolved. Germline V lookup: CDR1 SGHAT, CDR2 FQNNGV. Trimming shortened V by 5 bases and J by 4 bases, and 9 bases separated the two germline ends. This CDR3 contains 13 residues.

The chain couples TRBV4-3 to TRBJ1-2; 8 nucleotides line up with TRBD1. Germline V lookup: CDR1 LGHNA, CDR2 YSLEER. V dropped 4 bases and J dropped 7; count of bases not matched to a gene: 8. The length of the CDR3 is 14 residues. The CDR3 nucleotides read TGCGCCAGCAGCCCCCAGACAGGGGAAGGTGGCTACACCTTC. Its translation: CASSPQTGEGGYTF.

V gene TRBV6-1 combines with J gene TRBJ2-7; 9 bases are a match to TRBD2. Germline CDR1 is MNHNS and CDR2 is SASEGT. The CDR3 loop spans 14 amino acids. V trimming: 1 base; J trimming: 3 bases; junction bases outside the gene matches: 1. The CDR3 loop is CASSEGGGVYEQYF. CDR3 nucleotides: TGTGCCAGCAGTGAAGGCGGGGGGGTCTACGAGCAGTACTTC.